The T cell receptor beta chain described here comes from a study of blood T cell repertoires in COVID-19. Original data processing: Amplification of reference gene primers was used by the study to estimate nucleated cell counts. Measured with immunoSEQ multiplex PCR; TCRdb has only the in-frame clones, and not every one. V, J and clone size are taken as reported in that table, and D and trimming were inferred from the DNA itself. The table includes more than 100,000 clones, approximately 81% detected once. Germline V gene sequence: CDR1 SGHRS, CDR2 YFSETQ. V shed 4 bases, J shed 2 bases, and the junction held 9 bases outside the gene matches. The CDR3 extends over 17 amino acids.

The source material was peripheral blood. J is TRBJ1-4 and V is TRBV5-1, with 9 bases aligning to TRBD1. The receptor was derived from a woman aged 30 to 39 who had recovered from COVID-19. The CDR3 reads CASSGAGQGITNEKLFF. The CDR3 DNA is TGCGCCAGCAGCGGAGCGGGACAGGGTATCACTAATGAAAAACTGTTTTTT.